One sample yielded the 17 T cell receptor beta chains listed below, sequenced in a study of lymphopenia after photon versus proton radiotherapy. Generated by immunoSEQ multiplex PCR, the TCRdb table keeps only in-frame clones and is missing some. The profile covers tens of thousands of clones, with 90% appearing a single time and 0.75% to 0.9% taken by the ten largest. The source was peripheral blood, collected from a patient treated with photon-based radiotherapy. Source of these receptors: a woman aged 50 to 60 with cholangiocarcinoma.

CDR3 residues: CASSERGMRAFF. CDR3 DNA: TGTGCCAGCAGTGAAAGAGGGATGAGAGCTTTCTTT. The gene calls are TRBV2 and TRBJ1-1; no clear D. Germline V gene data show CDR1 as SNHLY and CDR2 as FYNNEI. With 2 bases removed from V and 10 bases from J, the gap between germline ends came to 11 bases. The CDR3 runs 12 residues.

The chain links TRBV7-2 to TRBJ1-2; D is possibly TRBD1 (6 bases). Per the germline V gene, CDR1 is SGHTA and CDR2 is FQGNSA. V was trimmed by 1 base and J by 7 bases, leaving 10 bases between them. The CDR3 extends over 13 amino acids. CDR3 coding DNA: TGTGCCAGCAGCTTAGGGACAGCCGCTGGCTACACCTTC. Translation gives CASSLGTAAGYTF.

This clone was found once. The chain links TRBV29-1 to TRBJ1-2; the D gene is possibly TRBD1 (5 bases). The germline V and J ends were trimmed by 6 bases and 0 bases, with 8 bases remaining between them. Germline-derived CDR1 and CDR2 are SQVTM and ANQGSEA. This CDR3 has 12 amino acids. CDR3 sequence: CSVDTPNYGYTF. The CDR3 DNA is TGCAGCGTGGACACCCCTAACTATGGCTACACCTTC.

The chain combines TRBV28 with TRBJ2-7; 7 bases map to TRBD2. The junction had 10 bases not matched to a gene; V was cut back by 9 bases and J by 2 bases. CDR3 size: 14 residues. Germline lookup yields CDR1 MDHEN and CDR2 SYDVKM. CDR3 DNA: TGTGCCAGTGAACCGGGACTACCCACCTACGAGCAGTACTTC. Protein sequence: CASEPGLPTYEQYF.

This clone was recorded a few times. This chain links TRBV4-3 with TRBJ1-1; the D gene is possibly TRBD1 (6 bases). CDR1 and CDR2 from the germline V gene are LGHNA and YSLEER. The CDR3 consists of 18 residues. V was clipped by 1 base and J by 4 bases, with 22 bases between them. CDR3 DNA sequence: TGCGCCAGCAGCCAAGCGCAAGCGAACCCCGGGACAACCACTGAAGCTTTCTTT. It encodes CASSQAQANPGTTTEAFF.

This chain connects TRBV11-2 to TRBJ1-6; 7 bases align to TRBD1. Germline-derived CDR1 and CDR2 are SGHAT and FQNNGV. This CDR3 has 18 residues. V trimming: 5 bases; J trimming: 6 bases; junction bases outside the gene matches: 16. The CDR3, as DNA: TGTGCCAGCAGCCCTCTTATTCCGACAGGGAGGGGTAATTCACCCCTCCACTTT. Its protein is CASSPLIPTGRGNSPLHF.

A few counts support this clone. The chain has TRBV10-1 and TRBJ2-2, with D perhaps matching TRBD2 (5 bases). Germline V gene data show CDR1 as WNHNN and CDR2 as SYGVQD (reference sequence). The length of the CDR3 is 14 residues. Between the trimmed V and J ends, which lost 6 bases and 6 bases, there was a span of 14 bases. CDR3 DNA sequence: TGCGCCAGCAGGGGATCCGGAGCGGCCGGGGAGCTGTTTTTT. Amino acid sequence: CASRGSGAAGELFF.

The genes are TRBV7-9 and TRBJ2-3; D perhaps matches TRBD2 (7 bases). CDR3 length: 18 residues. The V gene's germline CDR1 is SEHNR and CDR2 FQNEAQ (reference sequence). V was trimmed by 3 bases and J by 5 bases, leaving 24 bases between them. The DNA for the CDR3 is TGTGCCAGCAGCTTTCTCGGGGGGCCGAACGAATTTTTAGATACGCAGTATTTT. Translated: CASSFLGGPNEFLDTQYF.

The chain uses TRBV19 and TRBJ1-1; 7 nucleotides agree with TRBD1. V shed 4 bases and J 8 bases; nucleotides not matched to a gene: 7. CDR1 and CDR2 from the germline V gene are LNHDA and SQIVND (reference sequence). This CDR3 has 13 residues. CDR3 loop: CASSTEGALEAFF. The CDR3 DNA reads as TGTGCCAGTAGTACTGAGGGGGCCTTGGAAGCTTTCTTT. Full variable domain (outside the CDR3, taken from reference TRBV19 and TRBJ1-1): DGGITQSPKYLFRKEGQNVTLSCEQNLNHDAMYWYRQDPGQGLRLIYYSQIVNDFQKGDIAEGYSVSREKKESFPLTVTSAQKNPTAFYLCASSTEGALEAFFGQGTRLTVV.

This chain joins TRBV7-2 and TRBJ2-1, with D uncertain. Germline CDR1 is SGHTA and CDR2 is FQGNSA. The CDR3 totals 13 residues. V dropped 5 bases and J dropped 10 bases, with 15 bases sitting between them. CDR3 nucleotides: TGTGCCAGCAGCGTTCCACTCCCGGCAGAGCAGTTCTTC. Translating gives CASSVPLPAEQFF.

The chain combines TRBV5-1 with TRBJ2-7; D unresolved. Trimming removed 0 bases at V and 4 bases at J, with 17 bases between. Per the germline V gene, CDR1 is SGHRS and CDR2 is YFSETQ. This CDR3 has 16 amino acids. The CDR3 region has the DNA TGCGCCAGCAGCTTGGGGCCAACTAATAATCTTTACGAGCAGTACTTC. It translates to CASSLGPTNNLYEQYF. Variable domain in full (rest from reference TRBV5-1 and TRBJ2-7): KAGVTQTPRYLIKTRGQQVTLSCSPISGHRSVSWYQQTPGQGLQFLFEYFSETQRNKGNFPGRFSGRQFSNSRSEMNVSTLELGDSALYLCASSLGPTNNLYEQYFGPGTRLTVT.

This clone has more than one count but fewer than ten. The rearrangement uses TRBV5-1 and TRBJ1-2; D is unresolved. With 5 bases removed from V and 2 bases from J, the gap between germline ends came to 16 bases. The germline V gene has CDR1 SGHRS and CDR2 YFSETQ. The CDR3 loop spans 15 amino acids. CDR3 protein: CASSPFRASNYGYTF. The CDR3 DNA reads TGCGCCAGCAGTCCTTTCCGGGCCTCAAACTATGGCTACACCTTC. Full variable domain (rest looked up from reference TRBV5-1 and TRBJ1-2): KAGVTQTPRYLIKTRGQQVTLSCSPISGHRSVSWYQQTPGQGLQFLFEYFSETQRNKGNFPGRFSGRQFSNSRSEMNVSTLELGDSALYLCASSPFRASNYGYTFGSGTRLTVV.

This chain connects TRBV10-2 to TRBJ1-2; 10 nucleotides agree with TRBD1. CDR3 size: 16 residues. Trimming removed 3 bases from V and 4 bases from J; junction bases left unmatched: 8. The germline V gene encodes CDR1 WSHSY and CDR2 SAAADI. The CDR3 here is CASSEGAGTGAYGYTF. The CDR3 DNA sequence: TGCGCCAGCAGTGAAGGGGCAGGGACAGGGGCCTATGGCTACACCTTC.

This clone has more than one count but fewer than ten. CDR3: CASEPPGRYGYTF. The CDR3 DNA reads as TGTGCCAGTGAACCCCCCGGGCGATATGGCTACACCTTC. The chain carries TRBV19 and TRBJ1-2; D is unresolved. The CDR3 consists of 13 residues. Germline V lookup: CDR1 LNHDA, CDR2 SQIVND (reference sequence). The V end lost 8 bases, the J end lost 5 bases, and 15 bases lay between the germline ends. Full variable domain (missing parts from reference TRBV19 and TRBJ1-2): DGGITQSPKYLFRKEGQNVTLSCEQNLNHDAMYWYRQDPGQGLRLIYYSQIVNDFQKGDIAEGYSVSREKKESFPLTVTSAQKNPTAFYLCASEPPGRYGYTFGSGTRLTVV.

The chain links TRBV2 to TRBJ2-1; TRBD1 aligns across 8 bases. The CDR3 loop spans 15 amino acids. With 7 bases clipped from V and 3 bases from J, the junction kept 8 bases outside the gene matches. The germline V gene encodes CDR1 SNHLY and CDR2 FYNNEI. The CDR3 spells CASILQGVYYNEQFF. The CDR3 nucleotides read TGTGCCAGCATTTTACAGGGGGTTTACTACAATGAGCAGTTCTTC.

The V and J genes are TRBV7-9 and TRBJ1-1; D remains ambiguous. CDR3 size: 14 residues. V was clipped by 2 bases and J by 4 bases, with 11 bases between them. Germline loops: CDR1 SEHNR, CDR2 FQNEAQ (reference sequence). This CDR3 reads CASSLHGEGTEAFF. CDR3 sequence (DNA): TGTGCCAGCAGCTTACATGGGGAAGGCACTGAAGCTTTCTTT.

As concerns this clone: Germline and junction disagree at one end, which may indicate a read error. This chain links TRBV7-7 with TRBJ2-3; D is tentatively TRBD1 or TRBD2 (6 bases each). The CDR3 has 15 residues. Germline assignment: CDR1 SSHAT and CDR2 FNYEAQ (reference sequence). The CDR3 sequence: CASSLDGGPTDTQYF. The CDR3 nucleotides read TGTGCTAGCAGCTTAGACGGGGGCCCCACAGATACGCAGTATTTT.